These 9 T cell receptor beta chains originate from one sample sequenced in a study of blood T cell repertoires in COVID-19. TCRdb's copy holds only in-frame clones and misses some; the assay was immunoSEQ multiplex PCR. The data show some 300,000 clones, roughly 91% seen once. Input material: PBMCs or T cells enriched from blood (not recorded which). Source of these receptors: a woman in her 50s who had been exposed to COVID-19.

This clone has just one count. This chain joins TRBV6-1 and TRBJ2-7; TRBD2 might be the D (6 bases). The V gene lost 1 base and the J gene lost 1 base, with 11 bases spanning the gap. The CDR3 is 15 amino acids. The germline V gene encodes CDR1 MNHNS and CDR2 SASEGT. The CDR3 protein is CASSEGAGRSYEQYF. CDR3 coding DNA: TGTGCCAGCAGTGAAGGTGCAGGGAGGTCCTACGAGCAGTACTTC.

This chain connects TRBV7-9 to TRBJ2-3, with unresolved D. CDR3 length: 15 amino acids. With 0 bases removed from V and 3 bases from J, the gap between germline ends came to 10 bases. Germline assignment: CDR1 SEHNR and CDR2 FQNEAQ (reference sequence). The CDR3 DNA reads TGTGCCAGCAGCTTAGCTTCACAGATGACAGATACGCAGTATTTT. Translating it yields CASSLASQMTDTQYF.

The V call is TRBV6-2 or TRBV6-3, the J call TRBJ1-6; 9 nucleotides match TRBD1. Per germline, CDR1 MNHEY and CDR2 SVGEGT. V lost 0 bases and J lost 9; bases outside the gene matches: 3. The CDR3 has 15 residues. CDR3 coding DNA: TGTGCCAGCAGTTACTCACAGGGGGCACGTTCACCCCTCCACTTT. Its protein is CASSYSQGARSPLHF.

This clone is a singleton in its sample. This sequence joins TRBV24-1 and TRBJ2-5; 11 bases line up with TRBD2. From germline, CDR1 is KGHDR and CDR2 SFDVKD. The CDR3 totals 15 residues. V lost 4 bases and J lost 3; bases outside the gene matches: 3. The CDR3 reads CATSDPSGGKETQYF. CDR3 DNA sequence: TGTGCCACCAGTGACCCTAGCGGGGGGAAAGAGACCCAGTACTTC.

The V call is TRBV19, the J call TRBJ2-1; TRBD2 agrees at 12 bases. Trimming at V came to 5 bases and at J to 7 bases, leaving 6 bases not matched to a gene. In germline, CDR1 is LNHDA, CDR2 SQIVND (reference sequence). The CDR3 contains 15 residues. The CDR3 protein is CASSGASGGVNEQFF. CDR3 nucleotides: TGTGCCAGTAGTGGCGCTAGCGGGGGGGTGAATGAGCAGTTCTTC.

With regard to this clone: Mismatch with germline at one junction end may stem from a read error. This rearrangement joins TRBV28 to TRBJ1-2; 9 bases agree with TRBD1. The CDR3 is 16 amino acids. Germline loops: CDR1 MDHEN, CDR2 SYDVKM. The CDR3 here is CASSLFRDRVDYGYTF. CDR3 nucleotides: TGTGCCAGCAGCTTATTCCGGGACAGGGTAGACTATGGCTACACCTTC.

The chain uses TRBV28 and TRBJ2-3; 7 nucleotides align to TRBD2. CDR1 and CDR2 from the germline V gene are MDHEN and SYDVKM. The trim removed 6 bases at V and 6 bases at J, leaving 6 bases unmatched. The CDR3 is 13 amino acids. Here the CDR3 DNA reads TGTGCCAGCAGGTGGGGGGGTAGCGATACGCAGTATTTT. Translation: CASRWGGSDTQYF.

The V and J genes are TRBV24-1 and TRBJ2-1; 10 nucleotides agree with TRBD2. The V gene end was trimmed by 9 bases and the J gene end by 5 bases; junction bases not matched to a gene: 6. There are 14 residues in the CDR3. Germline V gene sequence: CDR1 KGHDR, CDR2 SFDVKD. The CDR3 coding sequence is TGTGCCACCGAGAGGACTAGCGGAAACAATGAGCAGTTCTTC. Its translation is CATERTSGNNEQFF.

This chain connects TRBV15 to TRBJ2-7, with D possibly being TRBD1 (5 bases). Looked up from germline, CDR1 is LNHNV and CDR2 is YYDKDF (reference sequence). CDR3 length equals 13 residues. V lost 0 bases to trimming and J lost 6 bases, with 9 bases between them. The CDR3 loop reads CATSRDQGSEQYF. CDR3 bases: TGTGCCACCAGCAGAGACCAGGGAAGCGAGCAGTACTTC.